One sample yielded the 8 T cell receptor beta chains listed below, sequenced in a study of cytomegalovirus exposure and HLA in healthy donors. Generated by immunoSEQ multiplex PCR, the TCRdb table keeps only in-frame clones and is missing some. The table records under 200,000 clones, around 85% of them present only once. The sample was PBMCs. Source of these receptors: a woman in her twenties or thirties in good health and CMV-seronegative.

The chain recombines TRBV27 with TRBJ1-5; 8 positions agree with TRBD1. V was clipped by 4 bases and J by 4 bases; unmatched bases: 9. The CDR3 has 16 residues. Germline CDR1 is MNHEY and CDR2 is SMNVEV (reference sequence). In nucleotides, the CDR3 is TGTGCCAGCAGTTCCATACCGACAGGGGCTAATCAGCCCCAGCATTTT. Encoded protein: CASSSIPTGANQPQHF.

The chain links TRBV28 to TRBJ1-3; D is undetermined. Trimming shortened V by 1 base and J by 1 base, and 11 bases separated the two germline ends. The CDR3 is 16 residues long. Germline values: CDR1 MDHEN, CDR2 SYDVKM. CDR3 sequence (DNA): TGTGCCAGCAGTTTATCTGCCAGGCGATCTGGAAACACCATATATTTT. Translation gives CASSLSARRSGNTIYF.

The CDR3: CASSSREGPYNEQFF. The CDR3 coding sequence is TGTGCCAGCAGCTCGAGGGAGGGCCCCTACAATGAGCAGTTCTTC. The genes are TRBV7-2 and TRBJ2-1; 7 bases are shared with TRBD2. Germline V gene data show CDR1 as SGHTA and CDR2 as FQGNSA. The trim removed 4 bases at V and 2 bases at J, leaving 5 bases unmatched. The CDR3 spans 15 residues. Full variable domain (outside the CDR3, taken from reference TRBV7-2 and TRBJ2-1): GAGVSQSPSNKVTEKGKDVELRCDPISGHTALYWYRQSLGQGLEFLIYFQGNSAPDKSGLPSDRFSAERTGGSVSTLTIQRTQQEDSAVYLCASSSREGPYNEQFFGPGTRLTVL.

The rearrangement joins TRBV6-6 to TRBJ2-3; perhaps TRBD2 as D (6 bases). V dropped 2 bases and J dropped 2 bases, with 14 bases sitting between them. This CDR3 is built from 16 residues. Germline lookup yields CDR1 MNHNY and CDR2 SVGAGI (reference sequence). This CDR3 reads CASSYGRGNPTDTQYF. Here the CDR3 DNA reads TGTGCCAGCAGTTACGGTCGCGGGAATCCCACAGATACGCAGTATTTT.

The chain combines TRBV4-2 with TRBJ2-3, with TRBD1 matching over 7 bases. Germline CDR1 LGHNA, CDR2 YNFKEQ. With V trimmed by 2 bases and J by 2 bases, 4 bases remained unmatched. The CDR3 totals 15 residues. The CDR3 nucleotides read TGTGCCAGCAGCCAACGGGACAGATTCACAGATACGCAGTATTTT. Protein product: CASSQRDRFTDTQYF.

This clone was detected only once. V gene TRBV5-6 combines with J gene TRBJ2-5; D is uncertain. The ends were cut back, 0 bases at V and 5 bases at J, with 5 bases in the middle. The CDR3 covers 12 residues. CDR1 is SGHDT and CDR2 is YYEEEE in the germline V gene. CDR3 amino acids: CASSLEAETQYF. In DNA, the CDR3 is TGTGCCAGCAGCTTGGAAGCGGAGACCCAGTACTTC.

The chain links TRBV9 to TRBJ2-3, with D uncertain. Deletions cut 0 bases from V and 2 bases from J, with 10 bases between. Germline V gene lookup returns CDR1 SGDLS and CDR2 YYNGEE. This CDR3 has 15 amino acids. The CDR3 spells CASSVESRATDTQYF. CDR3 coding DNA: TGTGCCAGCAGCGTAGAGAGTCGGGCCACAGATACGCAGTATTTT.

The chain couples TRBV19 to TRBJ1-5; 7 bases are shared with TRBD1. Germline loops: CDR1 LNHDA, CDR2 SQIVND (reference sequence). V was pared by 3 bases and J by 7 bases, with 6 bases of the junction left unmatched. This CDR3 contains 14 residues. Here the CDR3 DNA reads TGTGCCAGTAGTATCGGTCAGGGGGTCCAGCCCCAGCATTTT. It yields the protein CASSIGQGVQPQHF. Complete variable domain (other parts from reference TRBV19 and TRBJ1-5): DGGITQSPKYLFRKEGQNVTLSCEQNLNHDAMYWYRQDPGQGLRLIYYSQIVNDFQKGDIAEGYSVSREKKESFPLTVTSAQKNPTAFYLCASSIGQGVQPQHFGDGTRLSIL.